Below, 4 T cell receptor beta chains from the same sample are listed, as sequenced in a study of blood T cell repertoires in COVID-19. Assay used: immunoSEQ multiplex PCR; TCRdb lists only in-frame clones, some missing. The top ten hold about 5.1% of the sample, which has about 150,000 clones, 84% seen once. The specimen sequenced was peripheral blood. The receptor set was obtained from a human donor in a cohort sampled during active COVID-19.

Concerning this clone: A junction end diverges from the germline sequence, so it may reflect a read error. J is TRBJ2-2 and V is TRBV19, with D possibly being TRBD1 (5 bases). Germline V gene data show CDR1 as LNHDA and CDR2 as SQIVND (reference sequence). The CDR3 is 13 residues long. The CDR3 spells CASTRVNTGELFF. DNA for the CDR3: TGTGCCAGTACCAGGGTGAACACTGGGGAGCTGTTTTTT.

This clone was recorded once. This sequence joins TRBV2 and TRBJ2-4; tentative D call: TRBD1 (5 bases). CDR1 is SNHLY, CDR2 FYNNEI, per germline. The CDR3 length is 13 residues. V lost 6 bases to trimming and J lost 5 bases, with 11 bases between them. CDR3 DNA sequence: TGTGCCAGCAGGGACCGACAGCAAAACATTCAGTACTTC. This encodes CASRDRQQNIQYF.

The V and J genes are TRBV9 and TRBJ2-1; D uncertain. V was trimmed by 3 bases and J by 1 base, leaving 11 bases between them. Per germline, CDR1 SGDLS and CDR2 YYNGEE. The CDR3 extends over 15 amino acids. This chain's CDR3 is CASSASEASYNEQFF. Here the CDR3 DNA reads TGTGCCAGCAGCGCTAGTGAAGCTTCCTACAATGAGCAGTTCTTC.

This sequence joins TRBV4-1 and TRBJ2-7; the D gene is possibly TRBD2 (6 bases). Trimming took 1 base from V and 10 from J, leaving 17 bases between them. CDR3 length: 14 residues. Germline values: CDR1 MGHRA, CDR2 YSYEKL. Here the CDR3 DNA reads TGCGCCAGCAGCCAAGGGACCGGGACTGCCCTTCAGTACGTC. Its translation is CASSQGTGTALQYV.